The rows below give T cell receptor beta chains drawn from one sample of a study of T-cell reconstitution after alpha-beta-depleted transplantation in children. TCRdb itself ran the PCR reads through MiXCR, one entry per CDR3 protein. The data contain 90,000 to 120,000 distinct CDR3 sequences, 5.5% to 6.5% of them singletons. Sequenced material: PBMCs, mostly from graft donor cells, taken 360 days after TCRalphabeta/CD19-depleted stem cell transplant. The origin of the receptors is a male patient between 2 and 15 years old who had a stem cell transplant for acute lymphoblastic leukemia, so the T cells may come from the graft donor. CDR3s include the opening cysteine and the closing phenylalanine or tryptophan. D genes are given only for firm matches. The listing skips clone size in some rows; elsewhere it reads once, few, many or a size class.

NA	TRBV4-3	NA	TRBJ1-2	CASSQEAHGYGYTF	TGCGCCAGCAGCCAAGAGGCGCACGGCTATGGCTACACCTTC
TRBD2	TRBV27	NA	TRBJ2-7	CASSFAGRGAGEQYF	TGTGCCAGCAGTTTTGCCGGGCGGGGGGCGGGCGAGCAGTACTTC
TRBD1	TRBV18	NA	TRBJ1-3	CASSPRRQGGSGNTIYF	TGTGCCAGCTCACCACGACGACAGGGGGGCTCTGGAAACACCATATATTTT
NA	TRBV5-6	many	TRBJ2-4	CASSPSGGAKNIQYF	TGTGCCAGCAGCCCTTCTGGGGGGGCCAAAAACATTCAGTACTTC
TRBD1	TRBV20-1	NA	TRBJ2-7	CSARTGGWQYF	TGCAGTGCGCGGACAGGGGGCTGGCAGTACTTC
TRBD2	TRBV24-1	many	TRBJ2-2	CATSALREGLTGELFF	TGTGCCACCAGTGCCCTTCGGGAGGGCCTTACCGGGGAGCTGTTTTTT
NA	TRBV7-6	many	TRBJ2-5	CASSFWASQETQYF	TGTGCCAGCAGCTTTTGGGCATCACAAGAGACCCAGTACTTC
NA	TRBV29-1	many	TRBJ1-2	CSVEDRGYGYTF	TGCAGCGTTGAAGACAGGGGCTATGGCTACACCTTC
NA	TRBV29-1	many	TRBJ1-2	CSTMTRYGYTF	TGCAGCACAATGACCCGCTATGGCTACACCTTC
NA	TRBV10-2	NA	TRBJ2-7	CASSALPAYEQYF	TGCGCCAGCAGTGCCCTGCCGGCTTACGAGCAGTACTTC
TRBD2	TRBV10-3	many	TRBJ2-5	CAISELAGGPAETQYF	TGTGCCATCAGTGAGCTAGCGGGAGGGCCGGCGGAGACCCAGTACTTC
NA	TRBV6-2/TRBV6-3	few	TRBJ2-7	CASMNRWGYEQYF	TGTGCCAGCATGAACAGGTGGGGTTACGAGCAGTACTTC
NA	TRBV28	many	TRBJ1-1	CASPEAFF	TGTGCCAGCCCCGAAGCTTTCTTT
TRBD1	TRBV24-1	few	TRBJ2-5	CATSDLVDRGLGETQYF	TGTGCCACCAGTGATTTGGTGGACAGGGGTTTAGGGGAGACCCAGTACTTC
NA	TRBV4-2	many	TRBJ2-3	CASSQDLRERSDGGDTDTQYF	TGTGCCAGCAGCCAAGATCTCCGGGAGAGGAGCGACGGGGGAGACACAGATACGCAGTATTTT
NA	TRBV20-1	many	TRBJ2-5	CSAYGARGLIGEETQYF	TGCAGTGCTTATGGGGCTAGAGGTCTTATAGGGGAAGAGACCCAGTACTTC
NA	TRBV5-8	many	TRBJ2-2	CASSLGPGTGELFF	TGTGCCAGCAGCTTGGGTCCAGGCACCGGGGAGCTGTTTTTT
NA	TRBV5-6	many	TRBJ1-5	CASSLGGAQPQHF	TGTGCCAGCAGCTTGGGGGGTGCTCAGCCCCAGCATTTT
NA	TRBV11-2	few	TRBJ2-1	CASSFVAYNEQFF	TGTGCCAGCAGCTTCGTCGCCTACAATGAGCAGTTCTTC
NA	TRBV24-1	many	TRBJ2-1	CATSDFNYEQFF	TGTGCCACCAGTGATTTTAACTATGAGCAGTTCTTC
NA	TRBV27	NA	TRBJ2-5	CASSPVPRGETQYF	TGTGCCAGCAGTCCCGTACCCCGCGGGGAGACCCAGTACTTC
NA	TRBV4-2	many	TRBJ2-2	CASSQDQATLANTGELFF	TGTGCCAGCAGCCAAGATCAAGCGACCCTCGCGAACACCGGGGAGCTGTTTTTT
NA	TRBV27	many	TRBJ2-3	CASSLSWGKVTQYF	TGTGCCAGCAGTTTATCGTGGGGTAAAGTAACGCAGTATTTT
TRBD1	TRBV9	many	TRBJ1-6	CASSVAGGSNSPLHF	TGTGCCAGCAGCGTCGCAGGGGGCTCTAATTCACCCCTCCACTTT
NA	TRBV28	many	TRBJ2-3	CASSLSGGARSTDTQYF	TGTGCCAGCAGTTTATCTGGAGGGGCGAGAAGCACAGATACGCAGTATTTT
NA	TRBV15	NA	TRBJ2-7	CATSRAGAREQYF	TGTGCCACCAGCAGAGCCGGGGCCCGGGAGCAGTACTTC